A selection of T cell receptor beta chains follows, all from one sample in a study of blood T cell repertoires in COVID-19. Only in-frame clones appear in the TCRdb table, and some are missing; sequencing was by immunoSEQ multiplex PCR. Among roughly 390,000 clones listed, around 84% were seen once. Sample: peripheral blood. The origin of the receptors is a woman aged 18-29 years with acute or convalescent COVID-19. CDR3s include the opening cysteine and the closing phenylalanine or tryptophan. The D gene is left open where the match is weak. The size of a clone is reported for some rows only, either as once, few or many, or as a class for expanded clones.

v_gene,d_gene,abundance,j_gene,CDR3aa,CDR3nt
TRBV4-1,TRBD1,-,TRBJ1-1,CASSQAGTGRLRGLDTEAFF,TGCGCCAGCAGCCAAGCCGGGACAGGGAGGCTCAGGGGGTTAGACACTGAAGCTTTCTTT
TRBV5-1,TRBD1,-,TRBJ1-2,CASSRQGASNYGYTF,TGCGCCAGCAGCCGACAGGGGGCTTCTAACTATGGCTACACCTTC
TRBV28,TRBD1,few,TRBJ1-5,CASQYRGNQPQHF,TGTGCCAGCCAATACAGGGGGAACCAGCCCCAGCATTTT
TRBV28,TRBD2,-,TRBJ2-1,CASRSTPGTIGTSGGGYNEQFF,TGTGCCAGCAGGTCGACCCCCGGGACAATTGGGACTAGCGGGGGGGGGTACAATGAGCAGTTCTTC
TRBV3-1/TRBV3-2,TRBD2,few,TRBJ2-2,CASSQWISGLAPGELFF,TGTGCCAGCAGCCAATGGATATCGGGACTAGCACCCGGGGAGCTGTTTTTT
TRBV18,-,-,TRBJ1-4,CASSRGTGEEKLFF,TGTGCCAGCTCCCGCGGGACGGGAGAAGAAAAACTGTTTTTT
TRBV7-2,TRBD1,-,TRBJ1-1,CASRQSANRGDAFF,TGTGCCAGCAGGCAAAGCGCTAACAGGGGCGACGCTTTCTTT
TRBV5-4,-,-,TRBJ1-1,CASSSARLQSSEAFF,TGTGCCAGCAGCTCGGCGCGGCTCCAATCTTCTGAAGCTTTCTTT
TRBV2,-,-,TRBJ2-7,CASSEGRRLYEQYF,TGTGCCAGCAGTGAAGGGCGGCGGCTCTACGAGCAGTACTTC
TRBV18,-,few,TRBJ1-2,CASSPRQGTGYTF,TGTGCCAGCTCACCGCGGCAGGGGACTGGCTACACCTTC
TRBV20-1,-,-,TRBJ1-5,CSASFAGNQPQHF,TGCAGTGCTAGTTTCGCAGGGAATCAGCCCCAGCATTTT
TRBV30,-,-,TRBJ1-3,CAWSVTGSGNTIYF,TGTGCCTGGAGTGTGACGGGCTCTGGAAACACCATATATTTT
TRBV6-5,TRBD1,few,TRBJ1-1,CASRGTGGMTEAFF,TGTGCCAGCAGGGGGACAGGGGGAATGACTGAAGCTTTCTTT
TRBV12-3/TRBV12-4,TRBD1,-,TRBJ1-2,CATAQNRGARYTF,TGTGCCACCGCGCAAAACAGGGGCGCCCGCTACACCTTC
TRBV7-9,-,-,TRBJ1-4,CASSLEEGGWTNEKLFF,TGTGCCAGCAGCTTAGAGGAAGGAGGGTGGACTAATGAAAAACTGTTTTTT
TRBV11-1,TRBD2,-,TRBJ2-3,CASSLGLAGAPDTQYF,TGTGCCAGCAGCTTGGGACTAGCGGGAGCCCCAGATACGCAGTATTTT